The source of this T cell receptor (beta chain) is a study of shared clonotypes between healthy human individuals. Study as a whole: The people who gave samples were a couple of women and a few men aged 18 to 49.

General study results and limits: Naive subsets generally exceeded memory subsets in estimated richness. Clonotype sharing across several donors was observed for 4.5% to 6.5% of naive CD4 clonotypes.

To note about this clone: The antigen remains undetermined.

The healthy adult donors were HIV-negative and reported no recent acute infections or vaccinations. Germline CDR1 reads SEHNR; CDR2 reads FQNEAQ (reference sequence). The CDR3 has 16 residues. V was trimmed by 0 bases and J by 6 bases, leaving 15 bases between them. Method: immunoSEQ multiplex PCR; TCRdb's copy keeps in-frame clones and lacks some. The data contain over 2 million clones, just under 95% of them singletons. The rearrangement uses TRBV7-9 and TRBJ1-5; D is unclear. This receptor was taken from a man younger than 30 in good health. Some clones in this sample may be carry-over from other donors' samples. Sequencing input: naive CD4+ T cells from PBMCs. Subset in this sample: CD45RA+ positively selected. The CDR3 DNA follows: TGTGCCAGCAGCTTAGCGTATGTGGAGAAGGGTCAGCCCCAGCATTTT. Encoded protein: CASSLAYVEKGQPQHF.